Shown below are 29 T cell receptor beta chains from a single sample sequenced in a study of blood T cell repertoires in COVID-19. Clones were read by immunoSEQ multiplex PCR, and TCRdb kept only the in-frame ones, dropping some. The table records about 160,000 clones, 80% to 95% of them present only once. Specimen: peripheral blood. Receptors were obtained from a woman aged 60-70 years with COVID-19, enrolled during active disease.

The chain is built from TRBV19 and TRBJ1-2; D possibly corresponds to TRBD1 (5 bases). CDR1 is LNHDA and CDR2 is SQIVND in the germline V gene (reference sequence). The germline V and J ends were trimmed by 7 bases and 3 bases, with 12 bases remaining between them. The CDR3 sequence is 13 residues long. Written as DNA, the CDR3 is TGTGCCAGTAAGGCAGGGTCAGACTATGGCTACACCTTC. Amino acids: CASKAGSDYGYTF.

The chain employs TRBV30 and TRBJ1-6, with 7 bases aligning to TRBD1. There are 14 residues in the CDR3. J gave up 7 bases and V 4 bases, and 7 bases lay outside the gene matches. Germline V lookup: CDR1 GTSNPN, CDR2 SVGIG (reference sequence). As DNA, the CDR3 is TGTGCCTGGAACCGAGGGACAGCAAATTCACCCCTCCACTTT. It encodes CAWNRGTANSPLHF.

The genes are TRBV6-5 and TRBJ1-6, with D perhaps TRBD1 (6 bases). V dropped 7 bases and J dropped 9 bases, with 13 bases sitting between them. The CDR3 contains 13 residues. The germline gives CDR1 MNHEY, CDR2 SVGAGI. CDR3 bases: TGTGCCAGCATGGGTCTAGGGGGTTCACCCCTCCACTTT. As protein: CASMGLGGSPLHF.

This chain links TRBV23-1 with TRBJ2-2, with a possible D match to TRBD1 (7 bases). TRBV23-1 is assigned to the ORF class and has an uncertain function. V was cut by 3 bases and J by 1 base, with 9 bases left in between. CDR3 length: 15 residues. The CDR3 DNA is TGCGCCAGCAGTCACAGGGGGGAGAACACCGGGGAGCTGTTTTTT. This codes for CASSHRGENTGELFF.

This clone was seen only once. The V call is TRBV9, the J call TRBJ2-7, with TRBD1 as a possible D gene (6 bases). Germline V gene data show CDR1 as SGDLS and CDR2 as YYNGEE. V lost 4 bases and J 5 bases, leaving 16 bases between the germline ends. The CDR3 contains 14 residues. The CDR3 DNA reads TGTGCCAGCAGCCGATCTACAGGGAACCACGAGCAGTACTTC. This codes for CASSRSTGNHEQYF.

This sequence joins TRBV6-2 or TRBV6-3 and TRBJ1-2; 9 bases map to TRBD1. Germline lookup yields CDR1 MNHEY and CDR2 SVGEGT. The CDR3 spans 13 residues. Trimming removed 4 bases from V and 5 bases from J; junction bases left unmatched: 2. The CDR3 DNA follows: TGTGCCAGCAGTTTCGGGACAGGGTATGGCTACACCTTC. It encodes CASSFGTGYGYTF.

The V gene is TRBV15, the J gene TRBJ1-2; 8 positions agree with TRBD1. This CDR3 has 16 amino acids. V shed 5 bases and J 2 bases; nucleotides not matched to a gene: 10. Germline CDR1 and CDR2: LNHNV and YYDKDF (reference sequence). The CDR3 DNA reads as TGTGCCACCAGCGGGGGGGGACAGGAGATAAACTATGGCTACACCTTC. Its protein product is CATSGGGQEINYGYTF.

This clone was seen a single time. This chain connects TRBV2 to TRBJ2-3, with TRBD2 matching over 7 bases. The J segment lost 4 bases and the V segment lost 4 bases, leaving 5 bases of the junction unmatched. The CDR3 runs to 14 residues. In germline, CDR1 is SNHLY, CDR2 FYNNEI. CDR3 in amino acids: CASSVKRGPDTQYF. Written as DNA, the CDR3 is TGTGCCAGCAGTGTTAAGCGGGGCCCAGATACGCAGTATTTT.

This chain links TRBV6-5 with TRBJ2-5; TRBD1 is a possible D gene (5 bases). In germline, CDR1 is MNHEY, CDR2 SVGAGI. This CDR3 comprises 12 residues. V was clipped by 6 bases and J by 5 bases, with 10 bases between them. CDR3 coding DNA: TGTGCCAGCAGAAGGGGCGGCGAGACCCAGTACTTC. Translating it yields CASRRGGETQYF.

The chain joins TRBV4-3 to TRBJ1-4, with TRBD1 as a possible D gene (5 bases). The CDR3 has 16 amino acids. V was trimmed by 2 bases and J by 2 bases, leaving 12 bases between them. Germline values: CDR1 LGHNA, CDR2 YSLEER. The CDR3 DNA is TGCGCCAGCAGCCAACACGTCCAGGGCACTAATGAAAAACTGTTTTTT. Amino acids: CASSQHVQGTNEKLFF.

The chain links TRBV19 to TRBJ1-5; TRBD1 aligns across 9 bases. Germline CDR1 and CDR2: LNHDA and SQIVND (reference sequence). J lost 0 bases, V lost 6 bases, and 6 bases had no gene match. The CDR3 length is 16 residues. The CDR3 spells CASRKTGGNSNQPQHF. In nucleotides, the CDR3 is TGTGCCAGTAGAAAAACAGGGGGCAATAGCAATCAGCCCCAGCATTTT.

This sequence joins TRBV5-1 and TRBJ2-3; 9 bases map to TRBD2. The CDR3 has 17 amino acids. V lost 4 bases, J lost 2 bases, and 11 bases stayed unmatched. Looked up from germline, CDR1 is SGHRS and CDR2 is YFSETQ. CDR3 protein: CASSVERGAVHTDTQYF. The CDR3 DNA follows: TGCGCCAGCAGCGTCGAGCGGGGGGCCGTCCACACAGATACGCAGTATTTT.

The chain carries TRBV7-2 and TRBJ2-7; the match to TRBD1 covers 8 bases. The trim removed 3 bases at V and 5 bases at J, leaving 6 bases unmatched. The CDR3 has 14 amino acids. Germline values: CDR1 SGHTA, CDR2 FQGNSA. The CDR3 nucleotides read TGTGCCAGCAGCTTCGGCAGGGGGCGAAACGAGCAGTACTTC. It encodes CASSFGRGRNEQYF.

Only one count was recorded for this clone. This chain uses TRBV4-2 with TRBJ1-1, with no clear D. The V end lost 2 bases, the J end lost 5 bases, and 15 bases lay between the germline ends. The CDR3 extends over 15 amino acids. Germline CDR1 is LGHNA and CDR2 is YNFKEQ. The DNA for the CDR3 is TGTGCCAGCAGCCAAATTAGGGAGCGGGGTACTGAAGCTTTCTTT. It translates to CASSQIRERGTEAFF.

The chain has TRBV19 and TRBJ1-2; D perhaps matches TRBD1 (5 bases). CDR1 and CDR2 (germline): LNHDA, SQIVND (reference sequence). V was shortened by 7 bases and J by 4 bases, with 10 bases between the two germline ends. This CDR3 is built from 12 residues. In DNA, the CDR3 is TGTGCCAGTACAGGGAACCCCTATGGCTACACCTTC. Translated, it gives CASTGNPYGYTF.

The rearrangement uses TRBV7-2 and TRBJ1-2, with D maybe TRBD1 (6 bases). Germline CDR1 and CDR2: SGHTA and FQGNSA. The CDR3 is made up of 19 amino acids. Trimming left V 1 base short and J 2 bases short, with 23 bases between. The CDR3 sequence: CASSLDAGGAVSRNYGYTF. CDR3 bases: TGTGCCAGCAGCTTAGATGCGGGGGGCGCAGTGTCCCGCAACTATGGCTACACCTTC.

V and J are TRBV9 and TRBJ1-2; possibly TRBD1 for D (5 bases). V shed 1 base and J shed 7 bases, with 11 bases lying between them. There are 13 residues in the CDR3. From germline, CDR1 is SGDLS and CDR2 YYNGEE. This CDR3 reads CASSVTGAAGYTF. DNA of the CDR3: TGTGCCAGCAGCGTAACTGGGGCCGCTGGCTACACCTTC.

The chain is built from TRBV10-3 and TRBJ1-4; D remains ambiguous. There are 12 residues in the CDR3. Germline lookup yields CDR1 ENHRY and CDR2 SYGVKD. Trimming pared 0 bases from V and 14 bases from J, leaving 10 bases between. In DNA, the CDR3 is TGTGCCATCAGTGAGTCTGAGGAGACCCTGTTTTTT. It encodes CAISESEETLFF.

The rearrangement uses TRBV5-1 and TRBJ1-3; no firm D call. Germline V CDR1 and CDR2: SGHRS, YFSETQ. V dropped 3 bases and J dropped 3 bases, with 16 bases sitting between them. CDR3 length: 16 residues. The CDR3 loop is CASSSGGSSLGNTIYF. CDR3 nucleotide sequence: TGCGCCAGCAGCTCCGGCGGGAGTTCACTTGGAAACACCATATATTTT. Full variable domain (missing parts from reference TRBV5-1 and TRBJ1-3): KAGVTQTPRYLIKTRGQQVTLSCSPISGHRSVSWYQQTPGQGLQFLFEYFSETQRNKGNFPGRFSGRQFSNSRSEMNVSTLELGDSALYLCASSSGGSSLGNTIYFGEGSWLTVV.

DNA of the CDR3: TGTGCCAGCAGCTTATGGGGCTCGCCCAGCACAACAGATACGCAGTATTTT. This translates into CASSLWGSPSTTDTQYF. This chain connects TRBV7-6 to TRBJ2-3, with TRBD1 as a possible D gene (5 bases). The V end lost 2 bases, the J end lost 3 bases, and 18 bases lay between the germline ends. Germline CDR1 reads SGHVS; CDR2 reads FNYEAQ. This CDR3 region has 17 residues.

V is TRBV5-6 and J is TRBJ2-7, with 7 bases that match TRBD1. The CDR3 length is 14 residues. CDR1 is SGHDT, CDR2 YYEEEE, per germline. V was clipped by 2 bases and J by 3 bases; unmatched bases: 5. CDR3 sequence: CASSLGQALYEQYF. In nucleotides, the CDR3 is TGTGCCAGCAGCTTAGGACAGGCCCTCTACGAGCAGTACTTC.

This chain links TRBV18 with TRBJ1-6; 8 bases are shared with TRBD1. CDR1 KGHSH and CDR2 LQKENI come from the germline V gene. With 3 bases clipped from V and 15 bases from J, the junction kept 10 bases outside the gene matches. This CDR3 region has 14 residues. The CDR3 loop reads CASSPSGQEHNLHF. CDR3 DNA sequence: TGTGCCAGCTCACCTTCGGGACAGGAGCATAACCTCCACTTT.

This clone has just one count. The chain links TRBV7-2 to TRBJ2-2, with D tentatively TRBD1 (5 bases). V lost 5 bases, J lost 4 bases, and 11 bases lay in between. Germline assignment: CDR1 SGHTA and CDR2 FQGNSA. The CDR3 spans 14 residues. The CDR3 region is CASSLRQSTGELFF. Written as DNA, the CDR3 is TGTGCCAGCAGCCTCCGACAGTCCACCGGGGAGCTGTTTTTT.

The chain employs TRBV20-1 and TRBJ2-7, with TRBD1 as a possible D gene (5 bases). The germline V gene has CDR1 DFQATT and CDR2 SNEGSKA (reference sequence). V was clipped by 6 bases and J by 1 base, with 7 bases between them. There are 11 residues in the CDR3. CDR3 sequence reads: CSAQGSYEQYF. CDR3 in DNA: TGCAGTGCCCAGGGTTCCTACGAGCAGTACTTC.

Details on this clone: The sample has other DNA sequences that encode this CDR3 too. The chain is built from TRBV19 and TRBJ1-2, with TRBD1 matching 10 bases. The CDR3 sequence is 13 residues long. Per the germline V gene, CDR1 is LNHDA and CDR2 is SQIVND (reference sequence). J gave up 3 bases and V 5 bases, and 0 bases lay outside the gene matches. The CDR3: CASSGQGDYGYTF. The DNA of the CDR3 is TGTGCCAGTAGTGGACAGGGGGACTATGGCTACACCTTC.

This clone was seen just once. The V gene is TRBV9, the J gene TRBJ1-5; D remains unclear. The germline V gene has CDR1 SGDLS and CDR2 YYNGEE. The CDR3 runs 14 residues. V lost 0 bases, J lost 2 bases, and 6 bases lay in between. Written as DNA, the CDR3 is TGTGCCAGCAGCGTAGGCGGAGGCAATCAGCCCCAGCATTTT. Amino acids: CASSVGGGNQPQHF.

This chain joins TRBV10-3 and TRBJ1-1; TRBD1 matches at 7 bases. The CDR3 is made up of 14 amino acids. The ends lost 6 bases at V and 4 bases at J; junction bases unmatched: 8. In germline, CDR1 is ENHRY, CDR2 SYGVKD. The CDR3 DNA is TGTGCCATCAGCACAACAGGGGATAGCACTGAAGCTTTCTTT. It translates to CAISTTGDSTEAFF.

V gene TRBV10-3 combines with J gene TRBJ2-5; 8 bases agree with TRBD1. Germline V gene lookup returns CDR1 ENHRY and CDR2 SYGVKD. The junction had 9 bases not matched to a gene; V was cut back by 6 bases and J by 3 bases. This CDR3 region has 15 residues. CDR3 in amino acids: CAIRGGTGREETQYF. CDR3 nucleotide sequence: TGTGCCATCAGAGGTGGGACAGGACGGGAAGAGACCCAGTACTTC.

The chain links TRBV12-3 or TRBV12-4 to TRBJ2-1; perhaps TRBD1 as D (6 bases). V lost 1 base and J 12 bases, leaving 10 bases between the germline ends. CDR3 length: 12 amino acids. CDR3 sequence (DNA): TGTGCCAGCAGTTTAGAGGGGGTAAGGCAGTTCTTC. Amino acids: CASSLEGVRQFF.